The sequence of this T cell receptor (beta chain) was determined in a study of shared clonotypes between healthy human individuals (dated by TCRdb to 2018 to 2020). Regarding the research as a whole: The cohort comprised two women and a few men aged 18 to 49 years. Libraries were prepared and TCR repertoires were sequenced by different laboratories using diverse techniques, in order to increase sequencing depth and limit assay-specific biases. To estimate repertoire size and how much clonotype sharing occurs between individuals, the study deeply sequenced the blood TCR repertoires of several healthy adults. Each donor's leukapheresis produced roughly between roughly 0.94 and 9.5 billion PBMCs. For each donor, three plates each were used for CD4 naive and CD4 memory, two plates were used for CD8 naive, and one plate was used for CD8 memory.

The study at large found these results: Based on pairwise subsampling, the degree of clonotype sharing among donors was expected to be affected by sequencing depth. About 5% of naive CD4, roughly 3.5% of naive CD8, 2.3% of memory CD4, and 0.35% to 0.5% of memory CD8 clonotypes were shared across several donors. Because the study included a small number of donors, the genetic and exposure-history diversity represented was limited. Incomplete sequencing was indicated by rarefaction of sorted-subset datasets, despite the large sequencing depth. Sampling was restricted to blood, and TCR repertoires in tissues likely differ from the TCR repertoires found in blood. Estimated clonotype richness was generally larger for naive than for memory subsets. Higher generation probabilities were observed for clonotypes shared by all four sorted-subset donors than for non-shared clonotypes.

The donors were healthy, HIV-negative adults who had no recently reported acute infections or vaccinations. Every donor was a Caucasian adult living in Nashville, Tennessee, USA. Magnetic negative selection was used to enrich CD4+ T cells, after which naive cells were positively selected on CD45RA and the negative fraction became the memory subset. Blood was obtained by leukapheresis, after which PBMCs were separated by Ficoll-Histopaque density gradient centrifugation and cryopreserved in liquid nitrogen vapor phase. Analytical flow cytometry was used to check the purity and quantity of each magnetically sorted T cell population. Each sorted fraction had its genomic DNA isolated and then quantified by UV absorbance on a Nanodrop 2000c. Trimmed from V: 2 bases; trimmed from J: 0 bases; junction bases lacking a gene match: 3. CDR1 and CDR2, looked up from the germline V gene, are SGHTA and FQGTGA. From the cysteine through the phenylalanine, the CDR3 covers 17 amino acids. The retained sequence is limited to the CDR3, 51 bases, with the frame set at the first base.

TCR CDR3 regions were amplified from genomic DNA by multiplex PCR using the deep immunoSEQ assay. Genomic DNA extracted from each cell subset was distributed evenly over all wells of several immunoSEQ 96-well plates, and each plate served as one replicate. For sorted subsets, approximately 200 ng of genomic DNA, equivalent to 30,000 or so T cell genomes, went into each replicate PCR. Purified libraries were quantified with a Qubit 3.0 fluorometer, sized on a Bioanalyzer 2100, and re-quantified with the KAPA Library Quantification kit. Each immunoSEQ 96-well plate was sequenced on its own single-read 150-cycle Illumina NextSeq 550 flow cell. As for the original processing: Because only junctional sequences without quality scores were contained in the immunoSEQ output, filtering matching that applied to full-length reads could not be performed. To assign V/J genes and CDR3, sequences were annotated against IMGT germline references using PyIR, a Python wrapper for IgBLAST v1.9. Any read was removed if the V/J assignment was weak (E-value above 1e-6), the CDR3 was missing, or the read contained stop codons, out-of-frame junctions, or ambiguous translated residues. V3J clonotypes were defined as sequences sharing the same inferred V gene, J gene, and CDR3 amino acid sequence. Percentage overlap between repertoires was calculated by dividing the number of shared unique clonotypes by the size of the smaller repertoire. Three approaches were used to assess repertoire richness: RTK rarefaction, the Chao1 estimator, and Recon v2.1 estimates of unobserved clonotypes. For all TCRbeta clonotypes obtained by the gDNA method from a handful of donors, generation probabilities were computed with OLGA. TCRdb stores this immuneACCESS table with in-frame sequences only. Part of the clones is absent; in the studies checked, under half of the shortfall reflects unresolved V genes, and no reason is known for the rest. That table furnishes V, J and clone size, whereas the DNA furnished D and trimming. The sample data list about 2.3 million clones, and 90% to 95% of these were observed just once. Of the sample, around 0.4% falls within the top ten clones.

There are a few counts of this clone. Its target antigen remains unknown. Base-call qualities are not available, and no considerably larger clone is one nucleotide away. Sequencing was carried out using naive CD4+ T cells from PBMCs. The sample's cell subset or site, from its label and the paper: CD45RA+ positively selected. The clonotype comes from a man aged 18 to 29 in good health. Some clones in this sample may be carry-over from other donors' samples. The sequence links TRBV7-3 to TRBJ2-6, with 8 junctional bases fitting TRBD1. The nucleotide sequence reads as follows: TGTGCCAGCAGCTTACAGGGGGCACCCTCTGGGGCCAACGTCCTGACTTTC. It encodes CASSLQGAPSGANVLTF.